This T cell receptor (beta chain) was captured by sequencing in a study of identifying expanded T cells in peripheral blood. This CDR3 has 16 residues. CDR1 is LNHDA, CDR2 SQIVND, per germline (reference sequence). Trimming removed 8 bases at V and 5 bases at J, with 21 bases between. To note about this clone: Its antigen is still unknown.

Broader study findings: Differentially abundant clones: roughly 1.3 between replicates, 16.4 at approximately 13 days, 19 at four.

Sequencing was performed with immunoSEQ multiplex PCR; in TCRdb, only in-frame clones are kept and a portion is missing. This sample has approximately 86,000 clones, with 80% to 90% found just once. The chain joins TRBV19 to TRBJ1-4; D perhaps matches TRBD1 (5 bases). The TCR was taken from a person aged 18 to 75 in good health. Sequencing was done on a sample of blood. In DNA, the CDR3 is TGTGCCAGTGGTTCCTACCGGGGGGGGAGGAATGAAAAACTGTTTTTT. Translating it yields CASGSYRGGRNEKLFF.